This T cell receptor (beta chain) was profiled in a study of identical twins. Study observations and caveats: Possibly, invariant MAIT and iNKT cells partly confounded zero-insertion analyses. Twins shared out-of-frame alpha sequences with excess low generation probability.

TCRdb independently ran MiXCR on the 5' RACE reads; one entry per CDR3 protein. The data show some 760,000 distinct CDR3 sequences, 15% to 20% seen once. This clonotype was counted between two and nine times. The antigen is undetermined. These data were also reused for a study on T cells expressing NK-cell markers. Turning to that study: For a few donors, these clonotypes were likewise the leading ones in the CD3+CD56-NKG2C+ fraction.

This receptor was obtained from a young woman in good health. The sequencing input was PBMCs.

The CDR3 bases are TGCAGTGCTAGGTTTGGGCAAGAGACCCAGTACTTC. Amino acid sequence: CSARFGQETQYF. The chain joins TRBV20-1 to TRBJ2-5; no firm D call. Germline V gene sequence: CDR1 DFQATT, CDR2 SNEGSKA (reference sequence). The CDR3 runs to 12 residues. Trimming left V 3 bases short and J 2 bases short, with 7 bases between.